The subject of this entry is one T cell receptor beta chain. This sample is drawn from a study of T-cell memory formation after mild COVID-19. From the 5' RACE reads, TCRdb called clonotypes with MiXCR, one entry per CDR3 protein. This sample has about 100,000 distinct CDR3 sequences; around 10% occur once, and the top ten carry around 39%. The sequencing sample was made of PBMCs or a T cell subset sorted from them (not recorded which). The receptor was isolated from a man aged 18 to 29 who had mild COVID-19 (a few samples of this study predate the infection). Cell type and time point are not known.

CDR3 amino acids: CASSLPRQGAVNEQYF. CDR3 sequence (DNA): TGTGCCAGCAGCTTACCCAGACAGGGGGCTGTGAACGAGCAGTACTTC. The rearrangement links TRBV13 to TRBJ2-7, with 10 nucleotides matching TRBD1. Trimming took 2 bases from V and 5 from J; bases not matched to a gene: 9. Germline CDR1 and CDR2: PRHDT and FYEKMQ (reference sequence). The CDR3 consists of 16 residues. The complete variable domain, with remaining parts taken from reference TRBV13 and TRBJ2-7, reads AAGVIQSPRHLIKEKRETATLKCYPIPRHDTVYWYQQGPGQDPQFLISFYEKMQSDKGSIPDRFSAQQFSDYHSELNMSSLELGDSALYFCASSLPRQGAVNEQYFGPGTRLTVT.